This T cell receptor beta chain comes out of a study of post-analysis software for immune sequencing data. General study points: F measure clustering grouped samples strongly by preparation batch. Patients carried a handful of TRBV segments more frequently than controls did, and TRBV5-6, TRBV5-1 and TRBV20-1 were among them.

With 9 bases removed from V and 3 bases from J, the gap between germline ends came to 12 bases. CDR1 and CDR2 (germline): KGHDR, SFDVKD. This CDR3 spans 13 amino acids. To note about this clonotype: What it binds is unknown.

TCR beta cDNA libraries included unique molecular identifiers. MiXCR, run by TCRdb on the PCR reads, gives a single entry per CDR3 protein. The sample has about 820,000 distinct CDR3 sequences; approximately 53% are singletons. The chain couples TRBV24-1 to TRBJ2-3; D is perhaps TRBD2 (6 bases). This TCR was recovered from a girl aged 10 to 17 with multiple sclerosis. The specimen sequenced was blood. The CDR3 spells CATGGTGTDTQYF. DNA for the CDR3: TGTGCCACCGGGGGGACCGGAACAGATACGCAGTATTTT.